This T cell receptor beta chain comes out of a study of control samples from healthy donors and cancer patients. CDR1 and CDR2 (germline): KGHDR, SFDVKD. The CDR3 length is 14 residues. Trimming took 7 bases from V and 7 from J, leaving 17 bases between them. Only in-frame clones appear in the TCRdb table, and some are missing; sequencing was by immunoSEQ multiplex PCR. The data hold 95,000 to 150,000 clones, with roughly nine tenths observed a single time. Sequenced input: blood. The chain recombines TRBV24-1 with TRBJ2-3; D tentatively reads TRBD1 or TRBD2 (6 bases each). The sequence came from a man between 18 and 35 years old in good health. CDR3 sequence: CATSEGGTPNTQYF. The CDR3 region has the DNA TGTGCCACCAGCGAAGGGGGGACTCCAAATACGCAGTATTTT.